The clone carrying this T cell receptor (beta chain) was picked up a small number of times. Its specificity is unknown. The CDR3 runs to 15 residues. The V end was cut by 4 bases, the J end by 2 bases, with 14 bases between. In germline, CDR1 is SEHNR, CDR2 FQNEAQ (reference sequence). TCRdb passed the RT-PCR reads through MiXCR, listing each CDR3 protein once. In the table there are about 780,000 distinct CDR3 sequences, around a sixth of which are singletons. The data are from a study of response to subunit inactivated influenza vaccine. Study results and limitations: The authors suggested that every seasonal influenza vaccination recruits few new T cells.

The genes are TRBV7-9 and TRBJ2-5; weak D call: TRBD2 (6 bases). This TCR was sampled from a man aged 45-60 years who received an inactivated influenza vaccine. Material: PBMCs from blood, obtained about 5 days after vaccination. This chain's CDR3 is CASSSKLGGQETQYF. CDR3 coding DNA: TGTGCCAGCAGCTCAAAGCTGGGGGGACAAGAGACCCAGTACTTC.